This T cell receptor (beta chain) was recovered during a study of CXCR3-negative and CXCR3-positive naive CD8 T cells. The CDR3 runs to 16 residues. Germline assignment: CDR1 SGHDT and CDR2 YYEEEE. Libraries of TRB cDNA were made by 5' RACE and carried UMIs. TCRdb re-called the 5' RACE reads and gives one entry per CDR3 protein, without DNA. The sample includes about 63,000 distinct CDR3 sequences. Study-level results: In CXCR3-positive naive cells, the TRB CDR3s were more hydrophobic than in CXCR3-negative naive cells.

For this clonotype: Its antigen is currently unknown.

The receptor comes from a human donor in good health. Some clones in this sample may be carry-over from other donors' samples. The gene calls are TRBV5-6 and TRBJ2-3; the D call from TCRdb, TRBD2, cannot be confirmed without DNA. Sample: naive CXCR3+ CD8+ T cells from blood. Subset in this sample: CD45RO-CCR7+CD27+CD95- naive CD8+ T cells expressing CXCR3 (TNR3+). The chain's CDR3 is CASSLPPSGGVDTQYF.